These T cell receptor beta chains were read from a single sample in a study of cytomegalovirus exposure and HLA in healthy donors. Profiled with immunoSEQ multiplex PCR; TCRdb holds only in-frame clones, not every one. The repertoire includes about 270,000 clones, 65% to 85% of them detected once, and 2% to 2.5% sits in the top ten. The sample taken for sequencing was PBMCs. The origin of the receptors is a female donor in good health and CMV-seronegative. The CDR3 runs from the conserved cysteine through the conserved F or W. The D gene is left open where the match is weak. Size is omitted from some rows. Given values are once, few, many or a class for expanded clones.

v_gene: TRBV5-6
j_gene: TRBJ2-7
d_gene: .
abundance: .
CDR3nt: TGTGCCAGCAGCGACTCCATAGACCCCTACGAGCAGTACTTC
CDR3aa: CASSDSIDPYEQYF

v_gene: TRBV19
j_gene: TRBJ1-1
d_gene: .
abundance: few
CDR3nt: TGTGCCAGTAGTATCCCGACAGACACTGAAGCTTTCTTT
CDR3aa: CASSIPTDTEAFF

v_gene: TRBV6-6
j_gene: TRBJ2-5
d_gene: TRBD1
abundance: .
CDR3nt: TGTGCCAGTGGACAGGGCCAACAAGAGACCCAGTACTTC
CDR3aa: CASGQGQQETQYF

v_gene: TRBV4-1
j_gene: TRBJ2-7
d_gene: TRBD2
abundance: .
CDR3nt: TGCGCCAGCAGCCAAGAGGGCCTAGCGGGAGGCCCCTACGAGCAGTACTTC
CDR3aa: CASSQEGLAGGPYEQYF

v_gene: TRBV19
j_gene: TRBJ1-2
d_gene: .
abundance: .
CDR3nt: TGTGCCAGTAGTATTTTACAGGGCAGCGGCTACACCTTC
CDR3aa: CASSILQGSGYTF

v_gene: TRBV28
j_gene: TRBJ1-6
d_gene: .
abundance: .
CDR3nt: TGTGCCAGCAGTTTAGCGGGGGCGAGCTCCTATAATTCACCCCTCCACTTT
CDR3aa: CASSLAGASSYNSPLHF

v_gene: TRBV30
j_gene: TRBJ1-5
d_gene: .
abundance: .
CDR3nt: TGTGCCTGGAGTGTACAGGGCAACCAGCCCCAGCATTTT
CDR3aa: CAWSVQGNQPQHF

v_gene: TRBV21-1
j_gene: TRBJ1-5
d_gene: .
abundance: once
CDR3nt: TGTGCCAGCAGCAATAAGATGGCAGGGTCAAAGGGGGGCAATCAGCCCCAGCATTTT
CDR3aa: CASSNKMAGSKGGNQPQHF

v_gene: TRBV27
j_gene: TRBJ1-5
d_gene: .
abundance: .
CDR3nt: TGTGCCAGCAGTTTATTAGGGGGAGGGGAGCCCCAGCATTTT
CDR3aa: CASSLLGGGEPQHF

v_gene: TRBV12-5
j_gene: TRBJ2-1
d_gene: TRBD2
abundance: .
CDR3nt: TGTGCTAGTGGTCACGGACTAGACAATGAGCAGTTCTTC
CDR3aa: CASGHGLDNEQFF

v_gene: TRBV2
j_gene: TRBJ1-2
d_gene: .
abundance: .
CDR3nt: TGTGCCAGCAGTGAAGAGTTAGGGGGTTTTGGCTACACCTTC
CDR3aa: CASSEELGGFGYTF

v_gene: TRBV18
j_gene: TRBJ2-5
d_gene: .
abundance: once
CDR3nt: TGTGCCAGCTCACCAATAGCCTTCCAAGAGACCCAGTACTTC
CDR3aa: CASSPIAFQETQYF

v_gene: TRBV29-1
j_gene: TRBJ2-3
d_gene: TRBD2
abundance: .
CDR3nt: TGCAGCGTTGGACTAGCGGTTGCAGATACGCAGTATTTT
CDR3aa: CSVGLAVADTQYF

v_gene: TRBV18
j_gene: TRBJ1-1
d_gene: .
abundance: .
CDR3nt: TGTGCCAGCTCACCACCGTCCAGAAGGAACACTGAAGCTTTCTTT
CDR3aa: CASSPPSRRNTEAFF

v_gene: TRBV18
j_gene: TRBJ2-7
d_gene: .
abundance: .
CDR3nt: TGTGCCAGCTCACCACCGAGGGTGGCTTACGAGCAGTACTTC
CDR3aa: CASSPPRVAYEQYF

v_gene: TRBV5-4
j_gene: TRBJ2-7
d_gene: TRBD2
abundance: few
CDR3nt: TGTGCCAGCAGCTCCCGACTAGCGGGCTACGAGCAGTACTTC
CDR3aa: CASSSRLAGYEQYF

v_gene: TRBV27
j_gene: TRBJ2-2
d_gene: TRBD2
abundance: .
CDR3nt: TGTGCCAGCAGCGGGAGGGTAGGGACCGGGGAGCTGTTTTTT
CDR3aa: CASSGRVGTGELFF

v_gene: TRBV6-1
j_gene: TRBJ2-2
d_gene: TRBD2
abundance: .
CDR3nt: TGTGCCATCAGTGAGTCCCTAGCGGGAACGAACACCGGGGAGCTGTTTTTT
CDR3aa: CAISESLAGTNTGELFF

v_gene: TRBV7-9
j_gene: TRBJ2-1
d_gene: TRBD2
abundance: once
CDR3nt: TGTGCCAGCAGCACCCTAGCGGGAGGGTCCTACAATGAGCAGTTCTTC
CDR3aa: CASSTLAGGSYNEQFF

v_gene: TRBV28
j_gene: TRBJ2-3
d_gene: TRBD2
abundance: .
CDR3nt: TGTGCCAGCAGTCCCGGTAGGCTAGCGGGAACAGATACGCAGTATTTT
CDR3aa: CASSPGRLAGTDTQYF

v_gene: TRBV7-9
j_gene: TRBJ2-1
d_gene: TRBD2
abundance: few
CDR3nt: TGTGCCAGCAGCTCGACTAGCGGGGGGTTGAGGTCCTACAATGAGCAGTTCTTC
CDR3aa: CASSSTSGGLRSYNEQFF

v_gene: TRBV9
j_gene: TRBJ1-1
d_gene: TRBD1
abundance: .
CDR3nt: TGTGCCAGCAGCGTAGGGGACAGGAGGAACACTGAAGCTTTCTTT
CDR3aa: CASSVGDRRNTEAFF

v_gene: TRBV5-1
j_gene: TRBJ1-4
d_gene: .
abundance: once
CDR3nt: TGCGCCAGCAGCTGGCGCGGGGGGTCAAATGAAAAACTGTTTTTT
CDR3aa: CASSWRGGSNEKLFF

v_gene: TRBV27
j_gene: TRBJ2-3
d_gene: TRBD2
abundance: .
CDR3nt: TGTGCCAGCAGTTCCCGACTACTAGCGGGCACAGATACGCAGTATTTT
CDR3aa: CASSSRLLAGTDTQYF

v_gene: TRBV14
j_gene: TRBJ2-7
d_gene: TRBD2
abundance: .
CDR3nt: TGTGCCAGCAGCCCCACTATACTATTAGCGGGAAGCTCCTACGAGCAGTACTTC
CDR3aa: CASSPTILLAGSSYEQYF

v_gene: TRBV6-1
j_gene: TRBJ1-6
d_gene: .
abundance: .
CDR3nt: TGTGCCAGCAGTGAAGTCACAGTCTATAATTCACCCCTCCACTTT
CDR3aa: CASSEVTVYNSPLHF

v_gene: TRBV30
j_gene: TRBJ1-1
d_gene: .
abundance: .
CDR3nt: TGTGCCTGGGGACCTAGGGGCGCTGAAGCTTTCTTT
CDR3aa: CAWGPRGAEAFF

v_gene: TRBV2
j_gene: TRBJ2-2
d_gene: TRBD1
abundance: .
CDR3nt: TGTGCCAGCAGACGGGACAGGGGGAACGGGGAGCTGTTTTTT
CDR3aa: CASRRDRGNGELFF

v_gene: TRBV5-1
j_gene: TRBJ1-1
d_gene: .
abundance: .
CDR3nt: TGCGCCAGCAGCTTGGCCCGCGGGGGACCAACTGAAGCTTTCTTT
CDR3aa: CASSLARGGPTEAFF

v_gene: TRBV4-1
j_gene: TRBJ2-2
d_gene: TRBD2
abundance: .
CDR3nt: TGCGCCAGCAGCCAACTAGCGGGACCGACCGGGGAGCTGTTTTTT
CDR3aa: CASSQLAGPTGELFF

v_gene: TRBV5-1
j_gene: TRBJ2-1
d_gene: TRBD1
abundance: few
CDR3nt: TGCGCCAGCAGTCGGGACAGGGGGCGGAACAATGAGCAGTTCTTC
CDR3aa: CASSRDRGRNNEQFF

v_gene: TRBV6-5
j_gene: TRBJ1-4
d_gene: .
abundance: .
CDR3nt: TGTGCCAGCAGTGAAGTCTGGGAGGAAAAACTGTTTTTT
CDR3aa: CASSEVWEEKLFF

v_gene: TRBV2
j_gene: TRBJ2-1
d_gene: .
abundance: .
CDR3nt: TGTGCCAGCAGCGCCGGGATTAGCACTTACAATGAGCAGTTCTTC
CDR3aa: CASSAGISTYNEQFF

v_gene: TRBV10-3
j_gene: TRBJ2-5
d_gene: .
abundance: .
CDR3nt: TGTGCCATCAGTGAGTCTTCGCCTAGCCGAGAGACCCAGTACTTC
CDR3aa: CAISESSPSRETQYF

v_gene: TRBV28
j_gene: TRBJ1-2
d_gene: TRBD1
abundance: .
CDR3nt: TGTGCCAGCAAAGGACAGGACGGATACTATGGCTACACCTTC
CDR3aa: CASKGQDGYYGYTF

v_gene: TRBV11-3
j_gene: TRBJ2-1
d_gene: .
abundance: few
CDR3nt: TGTGCCAGCAGCTTACTAGCCCCTAATGAGCAGTTCTTC
CDR3aa: CASSLLAPNEQFF

v_gene: TRBV15
j_gene: TRBJ2-3
d_gene: .
abundance: .
CDR3nt: TGTGCCACCAGCAGAGATGGTCGGGTCACCGATACGCAGTATTTT
CDR3aa: CATSRDGRVTDTQYF

v_gene: TRBV5-1
j_gene: TRBJ2-7
d_gene: TRBD2
abundance: .
CDR3nt: TGCGCCAGCAGCTTATCCGGGACTAGATATTACGAGCAGTACTTC
CDR3aa: CASSLSGTRYYEQYF